Described below is a single T cell receptor (beta chain) sequence and its context. Which antigen it targets is not known. Since the CDR3 does not end with the conserved phenylalanine or tryptophan, this likely comes from a read error. It is unclear where the CDR3 begins or ends on the DNA, so no DNA is shown, and the CDR3 is as TCRdb lists it. To prepare the library, the immunoSEQ multiplex PCR assay was applied. The multiplex PCR relied on a mix of 60 forward primers for TCR Vbeta segments and 13 reverse primers for TCR Jbeta segments. Amplification of the CDR3 region of rearranged TCR beta genes was performed with a multiplex PCR assay on genomic DNA. The amplified TCR beta libraries were sequenced on the Illumina HiSeq System as 87-base-pair reads. As for the authors' bioinformatics: A later analysis counted tens of millions of unique TCR beta chains across the 550 to 800 repertoires, and roughly 11 million of these chains were shared by at least two donors. To remove PCR and sequencing errors, raw reads were error-corrected and collapsed into unique sequences using a nearest-neighbor algorithm that merged closely related sequences. V, D and J gene segments were assigned by aligning CDR3 sequences to IMGT reference sequences. For a sequence to be retained, a match of at least six nucleotides was required to both a V gene segment and a J gene segment. Rearrangements were classified as productive when the CDR3 lacked stop codons and remained in frame with V and J, and all other rearrangements were classified as non-productive. Following IMGT convention, CDR3 was defined as the stretch from the second conserved V-encoded cysteine up to the conserved J-encoded phenylalanine. Sequences without an unambiguous match to a single V gene segment were excluded from the earlier analysis of 450 to 650 of the donors. In an earlier analysis of 587 of the donors, V segments were called functional above 56.7% productive rearrangements and were called segregating when the between-donor standard deviation exceeded 5%. A statistical classification framework was developed to diagnose cytomegalovirus status using the catalog of TCR beta chain sequences. In a later analysis, TCR nucleotide sequences were compared against IMGT/GENE-DB human TR gene sequences so that V and J genes could be assigned. The TCRdist pipeline was used in a later analysis to assign CDR3 sequences and most-parsimonious VDJ recombination scenarios. In a later analysis, each TCR beta chain was defined by its CDR3 amino acid sequence together with its V-gene family, and reads without a unique V-gene family were excluded. To address suspected cross-contamination and a sequencing artifact, a later analysis removed approximately 600 highly shared, low-generation-probability nucleotide sequences. For each public chain, a later analysis derived a clonal expansion index from normalized ranks of inferred template counts within each repertoire. In a later analysis, generation probabilities were computed using a VDJ recombination model fitted to out-of-frame rearrangements, and the results were checked against IGoR. In a later analysis, hypergeometric tests were used to score TCR-TCR, TCR-HLA and TCR-CMV co-occurrence, with a repertoire-size bias correction applied to TCR pairs. A later analysis estimated false discovery rates by permuting HLA or CMV assignments 20 times. In a later analysis, co-occurring TCRs were grouped with DBSCAN, and TCRdist sequence similarity was added when clustering was performed within HLA-allele-positive subsets. Co-occurrence clustering excluded repertoires with fewer than 30,000 or more than 120,000 public chains, plus five with anomalous nucleotide sharing. TCRdb holds this immuneACCESS table with in-frame rearrangements only. Some clones are missing; in checked studies, unresolved V genes explain under half, and the rest has no known cause. That table gives V, J and clone size, and the DNA gave D and trimming. In this sample the table shows about 76,000 clones, around 72% of which occur a single time. Clones ranked in the top ten supply roughly 15% of the sample.

The data were obtained in a study of cytomegalovirus exposure and HLA in healthy donors (dated by TCRdb to 2015 to 2018). About the study as a whole: An earlier analysis of approximately 640 of the donors reported 250 to 300 Gb of sequence data and 117 million unique TCR beta sequences from 150 million to 200 million T cells. The T cell repertoires of some 670 subjects were profiled by immunosequencing and related to cytomegalovirus serostatus. A later analysis re-analyzed previously published TCR beta repertoires from about 730 donors and added high-resolution HLA genotyping to study TCR occurrence patterns. An earlier analysis of some 600 of the donors applied high-throughput TCR beta sequencing to assess whether each TCR beta V gene segment acted as functional or pseudogenic. The study combined high-throughput TCR immunosequencing, statistical association of individual TCRs with disease status, and machine learning to predict cytomegalovirus infection status. Typing coverage differed by locus: A, B, C, DRB1 and DQB1 were typed in roughly 620-630 donors, DQA1 in about 550, DPA1 in some 570, and DPB1 in around 440. Besides the first cohort of around 700 subjects, a separate validation cohort made up of roughly 130 different subjects was used. Among the roughly 400 genotyped donors, more than 70% belonged to the genetic ancestry cluster associated with self-reported Caucasian donors. All discovery cohort repertoires had been generated using a single sequencing platform. The study aimed to test whether signatures of past pathogen exposure could be identified by cataloging public T cell receptors. Across approximately 400 genotyped donors of the cohort, an average of roughly 200,000 unique TCR beta nucleotide sequences per donor were sequenced, and roughly 20% of those sequences were non-productive. Roughly 5 DR-DQ haplotypes were handled as single units for association and clustering, since linkage in the cohort was strong. Donor age, sex, ethnicity and CMV serostatus were compiled alongside the repertoire data. Genome-wide SNP genotypes for about 55% of the 666 donors were used in a later genetic analysis, which treated that subset as a discovery cohort. Both class I and class II loci were covered by HLA typing, at four-digit resolution. In the later analysis, no new phenotypic data were used to find candidate immune exposures; instead, reliance was placed on TCR beta sequences and their occurrence across donors. Roughly 300 gigabases of sequencing data and tens of millions of unique TCR sequences were included in an early release covering several hundred HLA-typed donors.

The CDR3 spans 16 residues, counting both ends. In the germline V gene, CDR1 corresponds to SGHDT and CDR2 to YYEEEE. General findings and caveats noted by the study authors: The study gave a list of 150 to 200 TCR beta chains associated with cytomegalovirus. Most TCR sequences were observed very rarely across donors, whereas some public TCRs were present in many individuals. Because the 87-base-pair reads could not distinguish some IMGT-functional V segments, including TRBV6-2 and TRBV6-3, those segments were excluded. The cohort was sequenced for TCR beta chains only, and without alpha or paired-chain data the features that could be detected were limited. HLA typing was unavailable for some donors at each locus, so association tests used only the typed subset. Roughly uniform sequencing depth across donors was assumed in presence/absence analyses, although this assumption may not hold. Immune exposure information for the cohort was limited to CMV serostatus. V-gene and J-gene trimming of TCR beta chains was associated with a missense DCLRE1C variant in a later genetic analysis, and the association was replicated in an independent cohort. In a later analysis, most CMV-associated TCR beta chains were found to appear HLA-restricted, with HLA associations seemingly driven largely by CMV exposure. A group of highly shared sequence variants was considered likely to be a technical artifact of the sequencing pipeline. According to a later analysis, parvovirus B19, influenza, CMV and Epstein-Barr virus appeared linked to several top co-occurrence clusters. Correlated functional status among segregating V segments might reflect linkage disequilibrium, but an unknown experimental factor could not be ruled out. The classifier was reported to diagnose cytomegalovirus status with high specificity and sensitivity in both the original and validation cohorts. Specific HLA alleles were associated with 16,951 TCR beta sequences at a false discovery rate of 0.05 in a later analysis. It was suggested by the authors that the approach could potentially be generalized to other disease states and immunological phenotypes. About 17 rarely observed V segments, including chromosome 9 orphons, were excluded from the earlier analysis of several hundred of the donors because counts were too low. Assigning TCR associations to individual alleles was difficult when HLA alleles, especially DR and DQ, strongly co-occurred. In a later analysis, TCR association rates were found to vary across HLA loci, with the most associated TCRs seen for DRB1 alleles and the fewest for HLA-C alleles. In vitro tests confirmed that three of the cytomegalovirus-associated TCR beta chains recognize cytomegalovirus antigens. In a later analysis, HLA-associated TCR beta chains showed more clonal expansion and lower generation probabilities than non-associated chains that were equally common. A later genetic analysis reported fewer N-insertions in productive TCRs among donors in an Asian-associated ancestry cluster than the roughly 640-donor mean. A further reported finding was that TCR beta sequences accurately predicted the HLA-A and HLA-B alleles for most subjects in the first cohort. An earlier analysis of approximately 570 of the donors showed that most TCR beta V segments appeared in productive rearrangements either about 90% or about 30% of the time, which broadly matched IMGT annotations.

The cohort was made up of around 720 healthy bone marrow donors. At the time of sampling, every cohort member was nominally healthy, though immune exposures that went unrecorded were likely present. The donor was CMV seropositive and was included in the group of some 290 seropositive cohort members. A peripheral blood sample was provided by each donor, and peripheral blood mononuclear cells were used for TCR beta sequencing. Genomic DNA was extracted from the blood cell samples with the Qiagen DNeasy Blood Extraction Kit. The sequencing sample was made of PBMCs. The source of this sequence is a middle-aged woman in good health and CMV-seropositive. The chain couples TRBV5-6 to TRBJ1-1; TRBD1, the table's D call, was not compared with the DNA. The CDR3 protein is CVSSLFGTGGNTEALV.